Sequencing of this TCR beta chain was carried out in a study of blood T cell repertoires in COVID-19. Background on the study: Samples came from the United States, Italy and Spain, spanning acute and convalescent COVID-19.

Data came from immunoSEQ multiplex PCR; TCRdb stores just in-frame clones and leaves some out. The table includes fewer than 700,000 clones, 70% to 90% detected once. The CDR3 covers 15 residues. The germline V gene encodes CDR1 MDHEN and CDR2 SYDVKM. Unmatched junction bases numbered 4, after V lost 4 bases and J lost 4 bases. The sequenced sample was peripheral blood. The origin of this receptor is a woman in her forties or fifties with COVID-19, enrolled during active disease. This chain connects TRBV28 to TRBJ2-1, with TRBD2 matching 10 bases. CDR3 in amino acids: CASSSSGGAYNEQFF. CDR3 coding DNA: TGTGCCAGCAGTTCGAGCGGGGGGGCGTACAATGAGCAGTTCTTC.